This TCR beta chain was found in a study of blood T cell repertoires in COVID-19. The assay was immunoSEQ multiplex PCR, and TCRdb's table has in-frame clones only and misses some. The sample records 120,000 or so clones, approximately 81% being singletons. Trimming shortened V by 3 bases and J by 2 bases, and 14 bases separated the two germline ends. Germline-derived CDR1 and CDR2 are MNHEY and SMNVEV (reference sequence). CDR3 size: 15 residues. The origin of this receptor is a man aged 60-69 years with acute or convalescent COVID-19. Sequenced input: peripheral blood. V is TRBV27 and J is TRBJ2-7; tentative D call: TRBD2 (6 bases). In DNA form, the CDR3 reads TGTGCCAGCAGTTTGAGGGGACTTCCAACCTACGAGCAGTACTTC. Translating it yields CASSLRGLPTYEQYF.